Presented here are 32 T cell receptor beta chains from one specimen sequenced in a study of shared clonotypes between healthy human individuals. This table comes from immunoSEQ multiplex PCR, and its TCRdb copy is limited to in-frame clones, with some not included. In the table there are about 2.3 million clones, over 85% of which are singletons. Source material: naive CD4+ T cells from PBMCs. Specified subset: CD45RA+ positively selected. These receptor sequences come from a man aged 18 to 29 in good health. Some clones in this sample may be carry-over from other donors' samples.

The V and J genes are TRBV5-1 and TRBJ1-4, with TRBD1 matching 7 bases. The junction had 7 bases not matched to a gene; V was cut back by 1 base and J by 7 bases. The germline gives CDR1 SGHRS, CDR2 YFSETQ. The CDR3 spans 15 residues. This CDR3 is CASSLMEGAGEKLFF. The CDR3 region has the DNA TGCGCCAGCAGCTTGATGGAGGGGGCGGGTGAAAAACTGTTTTTT.

V gene TRBV7-6 combines with J gene TRBJ2-7; TRBD2 matches 13 bases. The ends lost 5 bases at V and 2 bases at J; junction bases unmatched: 6. CDR1 is SGHVS, CDR2 FNYEAQ, per germline. This CDR3 is built from 16 residues. DNA of the CDR3: TGTGCCAGCAGCCGCGGACTAGCGGGAGTTGCCTACGAGCAGTACTTC. It encodes CASSRGLAGVAYEQYF.

This chain uses TRBV27 with TRBJ2-2; 9 positions agree with TRBD2. Per the germline V gene, CDR1 is MNHEY and CDR2 is SMNVEV (reference sequence). The trim removed 5 bases at V and 7 bases at J, leaving 11 bases unmatched. This CDR3 has 16 amino acids. The CDR3 loop reads CASSLSGGRANGELFF. The CDR3 coding sequence is TGTGCCAGCAGTCTTTCGGGCGGGAGGGCCAACGGGGAGCTGTTTTTT.

This sequence joins TRBV5-5 and TRBJ1-2; D possibly corresponds to TRBD1 (5 bases). The CDR3 runs to 13 residues. The germline V gene encodes CDR1 SGHKS and CDR2 YYEKEE (reference sequence). The germline V and J ends were trimmed by 6 bases and 5 bases, with 14 bases remaining between them. The CDR3 sequence is CASMSEEGYGYTF. The CDR3, as DNA: TGTGCCAGCATGTCTGAGGAGGGGTATGGCTACACCTTC.

The J gene is TRBJ1-1, the V gene TRBV7-2; D remains ambiguous. Germline lookup yields CDR1 SGHTA and CDR2 FQGNSA. Trimming removed 5 bases from V and 3 bases from J, with 10 bases in between. The CDR3 runs to 13 residues. CDR3 amino acids: CASSEQAYTEAFF. The DNA of the CDR3 is TGTGCCAGCAGCGAGCAGGCTTACACTGAAGCTTTCTTT. Full variable domain (missing parts from reference TRBV7-2 and TRBJ1-1): GAGVSQSPSNKVTEKGKDVELRCDPISGHTALYWYRQSLGQGLEFLIYFQGNSAPDKSGLPSDRFSAERTGGSVSTLTIQRTQQEDSAVYLCASSEQAYTEAFFGQGTRLTVV.

Remarks on this clone: The same CDR3 can be traced to other DNA sequences in this sample. The V call is TRBV19, the J call TRBJ1-5; no definite D call. CDR1 LNHDA and CDR2 SQIVND come from the germline V gene (reference sequence). Trimming removed 1 base at V and 4 bases at J, with 8 bases between. This CDR3 region has 14 residues. Written as DNA, the CDR3 is TGTGCCAGTAGTATAGGGTCGGGGAATCAGCCCCAGCATTTT. Residues: CASSIGSGNQPQHF.

The V gene is TRBV6-4, the J gene TRBJ2-1, with D perhaps matching TRBD1 (5 bases). Trimming cost V 8 bases and J 3 bases, with 14 bases left between them. Germline V gene data show CDR1 as MRHNA and CDR2 as SNTAGT. This CDR3 region has 14 residues. The chain's CDR3 is CASGPVTDYNEQFF. The CDR3 DNA sequence: TGTGCCAGCGGCCCAGTGACAGACTACAATGAGCAGTTCTTC.

The V call is TRBV5-8, the J call TRBJ2-7, with a possible D match to TRBD2 (6 bases). Germline V gene sequence: CDR1 SGHTS, CDR2 YDEGEE. The CDR3 is 16 amino acids. V was cut by 0 bases and J by 0 bases, with 13 bases left in between. In nucleotides, the CDR3 is TGTGCCAGCAGCTTGGTCGGGACTCACAACTCCTACGAGCAGTACTTC. Translating gives CASSLVGTHNSYEQYF.

A note on this clone: Different DNA sequences within this sample yield the same CDR3. V gene TRBV5-1 combines with J gene TRBJ2-5; D might be TRBD1 or TRBD2, each matching 5 bases. Deletions cut 4 bases from V and 2 bases from J, with 9 bases between. The CDR3 totals 13 residues. Per the germline V gene, CDR1 is SGHRS and CDR2 is YFSETQ. In DNA, the CDR3 is TGCGCCAGCAGCCGGGACGGACAAGAGACCCAGTACTTC. Translating it yields CASSRDGQETQYF.

The gene calls are TRBV18 and TRBJ2-5; 10 bases match TRBD1. The CDR3 runs 16 residues. Germline V CDR1 and CDR2: KGHSH, LQKENI. J gave up 5 bases and V 1 base, and 7 bases lay outside the gene matches. The CDR3 is CASSPQRTGGGETQYF. CDR3 bases: TGTGCCAGCTCACCACAACGGACAGGGGGTGGGGAGACCCAGTACTTC.

About this clone: The same CDR3 can be traced to other DNA sequences in this sample. The rearrangement joins TRBV5-4 to TRBJ1-1; possibly TRBD1 for D (5 bases). The CDR3 extends over 15 amino acids. V dropped 4 bases and J dropped 1 base, with 14 bases sitting between them. From germline, CDR1 is SGHNT and CDR2 YYREEE (reference sequence). The CDR3 region is CASSTPGQGNTEAFF. The CDR3 DNA follows: TGTGCCAGCAGCACTCCTGGGCAGGGGAACACTGAAGCTTTCTTT. Supplemented by reference TRBV5-4 and TRBJ1-1, the full variable domain reads ETGVTQSPTHLIKTRGQQVTLRCSSQSGHNTVSWYQQALGQGPQFIFQYYREEENGRGNFPPRFSGLQFPNYSSELNVNALELDDSALYLCASSTPGQGNTEAFFGQGTRLTVV.

The chain employs TRBV9 and TRBJ1-2, with 10 bases that match TRBD1. Germline loops: CDR1 SGDLS, CDR2 YYNGEE. The CDR3 consists of 15 residues. V lost 3 bases, J lost 2 bases, and 4 bases stayed unmatched. The CDR3 sequence: CASSATGGINYGYTF. Written as DNA, the CDR3 is TGTGCCAGCAGCGCGACAGGGGGCATCAACTATGGCTACACCTTC. The whole variable domain, filled in from reference TRBV9 and TRBJ1-2, reads DSGVTQTPKHLITATGQRVTLRCSPRSGDLSVYWYQQSLDQGLQFLIQYYNGEERAKGNILERFSAQQFPDLHSELNLSSLELGDSALYFCASSATGGINYGYTFGSGTRLTVV.

This chain joins TRBV19 and TRBJ2-7; D call uncertain. The CDR3 is made up of 14 amino acids. V gave up 4 bases and J gave up 2 bases, with 12 bases separating them. Germline assignment: CDR1 LNHDA and CDR2 SQIVND (reference sequence). The CDR3 DNA reads as TGTGCCAGTAGTAAAGGCGGTCACACCTACGAGCAGTACTTC. Protein sequence: CASSKGGHTYEQYF.

The V and J genes are TRBV7-9 and TRBJ2-1; D might be TRBD1 (5 bases). The CDR3 has 18 amino acids. V shed 2 bases and J shed 14 bases, with 31 bases lying between them. Germline V gene lookup returns CDR1 SEHNR and CDR2 FQNEAQ (reference sequence). CDR3 in amino acids: CASSLSGSRLRRPRPEFF. In DNA, the CDR3 is TGTGCCAGCAGCTTATCAGGGTCGCGGCTACGCCGACCACGGCCTGAGTTCTTC.

The V and J genes are TRBV5-8 and TRBJ1-2, with no clear D. Per germline, CDR1 SGHTS and CDR2 YDEGEE. V gave up 4 bases and J gave up 0 bases, with 10 bases separating them. The CDR3 extends over 14 amino acids. This CDR3 reads CASSRRLSNYGYTF. The DNA for the CDR3 is TGTGCCAGCAGCCGACGACTCTCTAACTATGGCTACACCTTC. Looking up the rest from reference TRBV5-8 and TRBJ1-2 gives the full variable domain: EAGVTQSPTHLIKTRGQQATLRCSPISGHTSVYWYQQALGLGLQFLLWYDEGEERNRGNFPPRFSGRQFPNYSSELNVNALELEDSALYLCASSRRLSNYGYTFGSGTRLTVV.

The chain is built from TRBV5-8 and TRBJ1-4; D gene ambiguous. V shed 3 bases and J shed 3 bases, with 9 bases lying between them. Germline V gene lookup returns CDR1 SGHTS and CDR2 YDEGEE. This CDR3 has 14 residues. The CDR3 coding sequence is TGTGCCAGCAGCTCCGATTGGGCTAATGAAAAACTGTTTTTT. Its protein product is CASSSDWANEKLFF.

This clone appeared a single time. The J gene is TRBJ2-1, the V gene TRBV29-1; TRBD2 matches at 7 bases. The CDR3 extends over 16 amino acids. The junction had 10 bases not matched to a gene; V was cut back by 5 bases and J by 0 bases. CDR1 is SQVTM, CDR2 ANQGSEA, per germline. This CDR3 reads CSVHRDYRSSYNEQFF. The DNA of the CDR3 is TGCAGCGTTCACCGGGACTACCGAAGCTCCTACAATGAGCAGTTCTTC.

The rearrangement links TRBV11-2 to TRBJ2-7; 8 bases map to TRBD2. With V trimmed by 2 bases and J by 4 bases, 10 bases remained unmatched. Germline values: CDR1 SGHAT, CDR2 FQNNGV. The CDR3 sequence is 16 residues long. In DNA, the CDR3 is TGTGCCAGCAGCTTAAGAAAGTCGGCTAGCGGGTACGAGCAGTACTTC. Protein: CASSLRKSASGYEQYF.

This chain joins TRBV27 and TRBJ2-7; TRBD2 matches 11 bases. The V segment lost 4 bases and the J segment 3 bases; nucleotides outside the gene matches: 11. CDR1 and CDR2 (germline): MNHEY, SMNVEV (reference sequence). This CDR3 is 17 amino acids long. The CDR3: CASSSGTAGLAVYEQYF. The CDR3 DNA reads as TGTGCCAGCAGTTCGGGGACCGCGGGACTAGCGGTCTACGAGCAGTACTTC.

The V call is TRBV30, the J call TRBJ1-1, with no clear D. Germline V gene sequence: CDR1 GTSNPN, CDR2 SVGIG (reference sequence). The V and J ends lost 4 bases and 4 bases respectively, with 7 bases between them. The CDR3 covers 11 residues. This CDR3 reads CAWKIGTEAFF. The CDR3 coding sequence is TGTGCCTGGAAAATAGGCACTGAAGCTTTCTTT.

V usage is TRBV11-2 and J usage is TRBJ2-7; D is ambiguous. The germline gives CDR1 SGHAT, CDR2 FQNNGV. The CDR3 is 14 amino acids. V was clipped by 5 bases and J by 2 bases, with 13 bases between them. This CDR3 reads CASSPWQYPYEQYF. The CDR3 nucleotides read TGTGCCAGCAGCCCTTGGCAGTATCCCTACGAGCAGTACTTC.

This clone was counted only a few times. V is TRBV9 and J is TRBJ1-2; D remains ambiguous. This CDR3 region has 15 residues. The germline CDR1 and CDR2 sequences are SGDLS and YYNGEE. The V and J ends lost 4 bases and 8 bases respectively, with 21 bases between them. CDR3 sequence reads: CASSPVVSRGSGYTF. CDR3 DNA sequence: TGTGCCAGCAGCCCCGTGGTCAGTAGAGGAAGCGGCTACACCTTC.

This clone appeared once. The V and J genes are TRBV4-1 and TRBJ2-1, with 9 nucleotides matching TRBD2. V lost 2 bases, J lost 6 bases, and 5 bases stayed unmatched. Germline CDR1 MGHRA, CDR2 YSYEKL. The CDR3 is 15 amino acids. CDR3 in DNA: TGCGCCAGCAGCCAATTCGGGACTAGCCGCAATGAGCAGTTCTTC. Translation gives CASSQFGTSRNEQFF.

This sequence joins TRBV15 and TRBJ2-2, with D unclear. Germline V gene data show CDR1 as LNHNV and CDR2 as YYDKDF (reference sequence). The V gene lost 0 bases and the J gene lost 5 bases, with 10 bases spanning the gap. The CDR3 runs 15 residues. The CDR3 spells CATSRDRERTGELFF. The CDR3 coding sequence is TGTGCCACCAGCAGAGATAGAGAAAGGACCGGGGAGCTGTTTTTT.

This chain connects TRBV5-1 to TRBJ2-3; 9 nucleotides line up with TRBD2. Germline CDR1 is SGHRS and CDR2 is YFSETQ. The CDR3 length is 16 residues. Trimming took 0 bases from V and 3 from J; bases not matched to a gene: 5. CDR3 nucleotide sequence: TGCGCCAGCAGCTTGGCTTTGCGGGAGGGAACAGATACGCAGTATTTT. Protein product: CASSLALREGTDTQYF.

The chain carries TRBV30 and TRBJ2-2; no clear D gene. This CDR3 is built from 12 residues. Germline V CDR1 and CDR2: GTSNPN, SVGIG (reference sequence). Trimming took 1 base from V and 1 from J, leaving 1 base between them. DNA for the CDR3: TGTGCCTGGAGTGAGAACACCGGGGAGCTGTTTTTT. Its protein product is CAWSENTGELFF.

Points on this clone: Other DNA sequences within the sample encode an identical CDR3. The chain has TRBV6-6 and TRBJ2-3; no reliable D call. This CDR3 spans 12 amino acids. V lost 0 bases to trimming and J lost 6 bases, with 4 bases between them. Germline values: CDR1 MNHNY, CDR2 SVGAGI (reference sequence). CDR3 coding DNA: TGTGCCAGCAGTTACTCAGGCGATACGCAGTATTTT. It specifies CASSYSGDTQYF.

The chain couples TRBV7-9 to TRBJ1-6; perhaps TRBD1 as D (5 bases). This CDR3 spans 13 amino acids. V lost 2 bases to trimming and J lost 14 bases, with 13 bases between them. The germline V gene encodes CDR1 SEHNR and CDR2 FQNEAQ (reference sequence). CDR3 bases: TGTGCCAGCAGCTTACCCCCGGGGCAAACCCTCCACTTT. Protein product: CASSLPPGQTLHF.

The V gene is TRBV4-2, the J gene TRBJ2-7; D is tentatively TRBD1 or TRBD2 (5 bases each). From germline, CDR1 is LGHNA and CDR2 YNFKEQ. The V end was cut by 8 bases, the J end by 7 bases, with 24 bases between. This CDR3 region has 15 residues. The CDR3 is CASETSQGAGEEQYF. The CDR3 DNA follows: TGTGCCAGCGAAACATCGCAAGGGGCCGGGGAAGAGCAGTACTTC.

Written as DNA, the CDR3 is TGTGCCACCAGCAAGTATGGCAAAAACTACGAGCAGTACTTC. This sequence encodes CATSKYGKNYEQYF. This chain uses TRBV15 with TRBJ2-7, with no clear D. Looked up from germline, CDR1 is LNHNV and CDR2 is YYDKDF (reference sequence). The CDR3 extends over 14 amino acids. V was cut by 4 bases and J by 3 bases, with 13 bases left in between.

The CDR3 is CASSLRWVGETQYF. CDR3 DNA: TGTGCCAGCAGTCTAAGATGGGTTGGGGAGACCCAGTACTTC. This rearrangement joins TRBV28 to TRBJ2-5; D unclear. Germline CDR1 and CDR2: MDHEN and SYDVKM. Trimming cost V 5 bases and J 5 bases, with 15 bases left between them. This CDR3 is 14 amino acids long.

This chain uses TRBV19 with TRBJ2-1; D gene unclear. The CDR3 spans 13 residues. Between the trimmed V and J ends, which lost 2 bases and 6 bases, there was a span of 8 bases. In germline, CDR1 is LNHDA, CDR2 SQIVND (reference sequence). The CDR3 reads CASSIKSANEQFF. In DNA, the CDR3 is TGTGCCAGTAGTATAAAATCAGCCAATGAGCAGTTCTTC.